The next 10 T cell receptor beta chains were all read from a single sample in a study of shared clonotypes between healthy human individuals. Here immunoSEQ multiplex PCR was the method, and the copy in TCRdb shows in-frame clones only, minus some. The data hold about 1 million clones, with approximately 78% observed a single time. Sequences were obtained from memory CD4+ T cells from PBMCs. The subset denotes: CD45RA-negative fraction. These receptors originate from a man younger than 35 in good health. Some clones in this sample may be carry-over from other donors' samples.

This chain joins TRBV18 and TRBJ1-5; D perhaps matches TRBD1 (6 bases). The CDR3 covers 15 residues. Trimming took off 3 bases at V and 3 bases at J, with 12 bases between the two ends. Germline V gene data show CDR1 as KGHSH and CDR2 as LQKENI. CDR3 in amino acids: CASSPSRGLNQPQHF. The CDR3 DNA reads TGTGCCAGCTCACCGAGCAGGGGACTCAATCAGCCCCAGCATTTT.

The V gene is TRBV30, the J gene TRBJ1-5, with D possibly TRBD1 on 6 matching bases. This CDR3 contains 13 residues. CDR1 GTSNPN and CDR2 SVGIG come from the germline V gene (reference sequence). The V gene lost 1 base and the J gene lost 6 bases, with 10 bases spanning the gap. The CDR3 sequence: CAWSERGGQPQHF. The CDR3 DNA is TGTGCCTGGAGTGAAAGGGGGGGTCAGCCCCAGCATTTT.

The chain is built from TRBV6-6 and TRBJ2-7, with TRBD1 as a possible D gene (5 bases). V was cut by 6 bases and J by 0 bases, with 15 bases left in between. This CDR3 is built from 15 residues. CDR1 is MNHNY, CDR2 SVGAGI, per germline (reference sequence). Here the CDR3 reads CASRPDNSASYEQYF. CDR3 sequence (DNA): TGTGCCAGCAGACCGGACAATTCAGCCTCCTACGAGCAGTACTTC.

The chain joins TRBV19 to TRBJ2-6, with D perhaps TRBD1 (7 bases). The CDR3 runs 17 residues. V lost 6 bases, J lost 0 bases, and 15 bases lay in between. CDR1 and CDR2 (germline): LNHDA, SQIVND (reference sequence). The CDR3 loop reads CASSRENRGSGANVLTF. The CDR3 DNA reads as TGTGCCAGTAGCCGGGAGAACAGGGGCTCTGGGGCCAACGTCCTGACTTTC.

The J gene is TRBJ1-2, the V gene TRBV6-5, with D possibly matching TRBD1 (5 bases). In germline, CDR1 is MNHEY, CDR2 SVGAGI. This CDR3 contains 14 residues. V was clipped by 2 bases and J by 8 bases, with 15 bases between them. The CDR3 protein is CASSYDRRLGGYTF. In nucleotides, the CDR3 is TGTGCCAGCAGTTACGACAGACGATTGGGCGGCTACACCTTC.

The V gene is TRBV2, the J gene TRBJ1-1; no reliable D call. This CDR3 region has 13 residues. Germline CDR1 and CDR2: SNHLY and FYNNEI. The V gene lost 8 bases and the J gene lost 1 base, with 11 bases spanning the gap. The CDR3 reads CASQEETNTEAFF. The CDR3 DNA reads as TGTGCCAGCCAGGAGGAGACGAACACTGAAGCTTTCTTT. The full variable domain, in which reference TRBV2 and TRBJ1-1 provide the parts outside the CDR3, is EPEVTQTPSHQVTQMGQEVILRCVPISNHLYFYWYRQILGQKVEFLVSFYNNEISEKSEIFDDQFSVERPDGSNFTLKIRSTKLEDSAMYFCASQEETNTEAFFGQGTRLTVV.

The chain joins TRBV19 to TRBJ1-5; tentatively, D is TRBD1 (5 bases). Germline CDR1 LNHDA, CDR2 SQIVND (reference sequence). This CDR3 is 15 amino acids long. Trimming took off 6 bases at V and 5 bases at J, with 17 bases between the two ends. The CDR3 region has the DNA TGTGCCAGTAGGGGTTTGGTCCAGGGCCATCAGCCCCAGCATTTT. Its protein is CASRGLVQGHQPQHF. Drawing the rest from reference TRBV19 and TRBJ1-5, the complete variable domain is DGGITQSPKYLFRKEGQNVTLSCEQNLNHDAMYWYRQDPGQGLRLIYYSQIVNDFQKGDIAEGYSVSREKKESFPLTVTSAQKNPTAFYLCASRGLVQGHQPQHFGDGTRLSIL.

The chain is built from TRBV7-9 and TRBJ2-3, with 9 bases lining up with TRBD1. Germline values: CDR1 SEHNR, CDR2 FQNEAQ (reference sequence). The CDR3 spans 14 residues. J gave up 4 bases and V 5 bases, and 4 bases lay outside the gene matches. CDR3 DNA: TGTGCCAGCAGCGCGGACAGGGGAGCAGATACGCAGTATTTT. Amino acid sequence: CASSADRGADTQYF.

The chain uses TRBV7-3 and TRBJ2-1; D gene uncertain. Germline-derived CDR1 and CDR2 are SGHTA and FQGTGA. The CDR3 contains 15 residues. The V end was cut by 4 bases, the J end by 6 bases, with 16 bases between. CDR3 coding DNA: TGTGCCAGCAGCTCGCTGCTTGGGTCCGCCAATGAGCAGTTCTTC. Translation gives CASSSLLGSANEQFF.

Many counts were recorded for this clone. The chain has TRBV10-3 and TRBJ2-2; 12 nucleotides agree with TRBD2. This CDR3 spans 15 amino acids. Trimming at V came to 4 bases and at J to 4 bases, leaving 1 base not matched to a gene. CDR1 is ENHRY, CDR2 SYGVKD, per germline. The CDR3 DNA reads TGTGCCATCAGTGGGGGACTAGCGGGCACCGGGGAGCTGTTTTTT. Translating gives CAISGGLAGTGELFF.